The 12 T cell receptor beta chains reported below all come from one sample, sequenced in a study of T cell changes during pregnancy in multiple sclerosis. Assay used: immunoSEQ multiplex PCR; TCRdb lists only in-frame clones, some missing. The sample includes tens of thousands of clones, around nine tenths of them seen just once. The source material was CD8+ T cells from peripheral blood mononuclear cells, sampled after pregnancy. These receptors were taken from a female donor in good health, enrolled as a control in a pregnancy study.

This clone was seen just once. The chain combines TRBV6-1 with TRBJ2-1; the D gene is possibly TRBD1 (6 bases). Between the trimmed V and J ends, which lost 6 bases and 8 bases, there was a span of 11 bases. The CDR3 extends over 12 amino acids. Germline V gene data show CDR1 as MNHNS and CDR2 as SASEGT. CDR3 residues: CASRAGVDEQFF. The CDR3 DNA reads as TGTGCCAGCAGGGCAGGGGTCGATGAGCAGTTCTTC.

The chain is built from TRBV28 and TRBJ1-2; 7 nucleotides line up with TRBD1. This CDR3 spans 15 amino acids. Germline V CDR1 and CDR2: MDHEN, SYDVKM. J lost 5 bases, V lost 5 bases, and 11 bases had no gene match. CDR3 DNA: TGTGCCAGCAGTCCCCGGGACAGACTAATTTATGGCTACACCTTC. It is translated as CASSPRDRLIYGYTF.

The sample holds a few counts of this clone. The chain recombines TRBV7-9 with TRBJ1-6, with 10 bases fitting TRBD1. J gave up 8 bases and V 6 bases, and 19 bases lay outside the gene matches. Germline V gene sequence: CDR1 SEHNR, CDR2 FQNEAQ (reference sequence). This CDR3 comprises 19 residues. CDR3 sequence (DNA): TGTGCCAGCAGTGGGGCCGGGACAGGGGACCCTACCGGGTATTCACCCCTCCACTTT. Translation gives CASSGAGTGDPTGYSPLHF.

The V and J genes are TRBV5-6 and TRBJ2-1, with 8 nucleotides matching TRBD1. Germline V lookup: CDR1 SGHDT, CDR2 YYEEEE. V lost 0 bases to trimming and J lost 7 bases; unmatched junction nucleotides: 6. The length of the CDR3 is 15 residues. The DNA of the CDR3 is TGTGCCAGCAGCTTGGGAACAGGGGGTCTTAATGAGCAGTTCTTC. This translates into CASSLGTGGLNEQFF.

This sequence joins TRBV4-3 and TRBJ1-2; 7 bases are shared with TRBD1. Germline CDR1 and CDR2: LGHNA and YSLEER. V was clipped by 1 base and J by 2 bases; unmatched bases: 7. This CDR3 comprises 16 residues. The CDR3 protein is CASSQAWDRVNYGYTF. The CDR3 bases are TGCGCCAGCAGCCAAGCCTGGGACAGAGTAAACTATGGCTACACCTTC.

V usage is TRBV5-8 and J usage is TRBJ2-5; D gene uncertain. V lost 7 bases, J lost 2 bases, and 15 bases lay in between. The CDR3 is 14 amino acids. Germline CDR1 SGHTS, CDR2 YDEGEE. CDR3 region: CASSPPQAQETQYF. The DNA of the CDR3 is TGTGCCAGCTCTCCCCCCCAGGCGCAAGAGACCCAGTACTTC.

The V and J genes are TRBV4-2 and TRBJ2-7; perhaps TRBD2 as D (6 bases). The CDR3 is made up of 13 amino acids. V was cut by 3 bases and J by 4 bases, with 10 bases left in between. The germline V gene has CDR1 LGHNA and CDR2 YNFKEQ. The CDR3 sequence is CASSQARGYEQYF. The CDR3 DNA reads as TGTGCCAGCAGCCAGGCCCGGGGGTACGAGCAGTACTTC.

This clone is medium-sized. The chain is built from TRBV10-3 and TRBJ2-7; D not resolved. This CDR3 comprises 15 residues. Between the trimmed V and J ends, which lost 3 bases and 4 bases, there was a span of 16 bases. Germline V lookup: CDR1 ENHRY, CDR2 SYGVKD. CDR3 in DNA: TGTGCCATCAGTGACCCCACAGTTCTTTGGTACGAGCAGTACTTC. Translating gives CAISDPTVLWYEQYF.

The rearrangement uses TRBV4-2 and TRBJ2-7, with 7 bases aligning to TRBD2. The CDR3 runs 20 residues. V lost 0 bases, J lost 2 bases, and 19 bases stayed unmatched. The germline gives CDR1 LGHNA, CDR2 YNFKEQ. The chain's CDR3 is CASSQDIGLGSNPTAYEQYF. In DNA, the CDR3 is TGTGCCAGCAGCCAAGATATTGGACTAGGTTCAAACCCAACAGCCTACGAGCAGTACTTC.

The chain joins TRBV5-1 to TRBJ1-6, with D perhaps matching TRBD1 (6 bases). Trimming pared 4 bases from V and 9 bases from J, leaving 17 bases between. This CDR3 region has 15 residues. The germline V gene has CDR1 SGHRS and CDR2 YFSETQ. The CDR3 coding sequence is TGCGCCAGCAGCCCGGTGACAGGTATCGCTTCACCCCTCCACTTT. It specifies CASSPVTGIASPLHF.

This chain uses TRBV7-6 with TRBJ2-1; 7 bases line up with TRBD2. J was trimmed by 4 bases and V by 5 bases; bases with no gene match: 8. Germline V CDR1 and CDR2: SGHVS, FNYEAQ. CDR3 length: 15 residues. The DNA for the CDR3 is TGTGCCAGCAGCGTCAACGGAGCGGGATACAATGAGCAGTTCTTC. It codes for CASSVNGAGYNEQFF.

This chain joins TRBV7-2 and TRBJ2-1, with 9 bases that match TRBD2. CDR3 length: 17 amino acids. The V gene end was trimmed by 1 base and the J gene end by 4 bases; junction bases not matched to a gene: 8. Looked up from germline, CDR1 is SGHTA and CDR2 is FQGNSA. The DNA for the CDR3 is TGTGCCAGCAGCTTAGAGTATTCAGCGGGGGGATACAATGAGCAGTTCTTC. Translation gives CASSLEYSAGGYNEQFF. The whole variable domain, remainder taken from reference TRBV7-2 and TRBJ2-1, is GAGVSQSPSNKVTEKGKDVELRCDPISGHTALYWYRQSLGQGLEFLIYFQGNSAPDKSGLPSDRFSAERTGGSVSTLTIQRTQQEDSAVYLCASSLEYSAGGYNEQFFGPGTRLTVL.